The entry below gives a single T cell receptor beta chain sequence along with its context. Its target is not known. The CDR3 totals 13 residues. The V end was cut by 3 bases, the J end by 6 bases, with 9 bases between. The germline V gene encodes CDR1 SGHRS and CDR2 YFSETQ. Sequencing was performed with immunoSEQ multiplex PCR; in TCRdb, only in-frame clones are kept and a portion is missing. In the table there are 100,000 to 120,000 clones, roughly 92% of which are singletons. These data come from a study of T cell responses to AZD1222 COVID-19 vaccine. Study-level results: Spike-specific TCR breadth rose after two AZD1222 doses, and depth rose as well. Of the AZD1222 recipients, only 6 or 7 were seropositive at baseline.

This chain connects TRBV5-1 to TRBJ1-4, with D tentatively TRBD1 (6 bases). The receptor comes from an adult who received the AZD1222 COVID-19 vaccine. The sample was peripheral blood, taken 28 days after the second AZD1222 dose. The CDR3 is CASSSDSDEKLFF. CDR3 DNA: TGCGCCAGCAGCTCGGACAGCGATGAAAAACTGTTTTTT.